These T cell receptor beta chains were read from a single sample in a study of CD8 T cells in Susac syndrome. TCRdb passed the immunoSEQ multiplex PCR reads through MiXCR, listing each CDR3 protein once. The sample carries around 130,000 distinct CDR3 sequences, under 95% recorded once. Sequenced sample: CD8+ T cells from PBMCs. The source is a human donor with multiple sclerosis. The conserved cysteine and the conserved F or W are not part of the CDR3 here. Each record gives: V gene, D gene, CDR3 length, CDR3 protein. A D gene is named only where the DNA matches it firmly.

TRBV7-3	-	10	ASSSDSNEQF
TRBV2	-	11	ASSEDGSERAF
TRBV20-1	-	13	SARDRRDLVHEQY
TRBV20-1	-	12	SARVVGLRNEQF
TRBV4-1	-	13	ASSLPGQRNNEQF
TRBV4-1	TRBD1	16	ASSQDGQGAGGNYGYT
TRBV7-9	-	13	ASSPIQGGTGELF
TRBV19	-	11	ASSPGVQYEQF
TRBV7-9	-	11	ASSLESHTEVF
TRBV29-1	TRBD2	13	SVERGTSSYNEQF
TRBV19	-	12	ASLPYNGGLEAF
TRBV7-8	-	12	ASSLGADQETQY
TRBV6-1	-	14	ASSEYDSVVSYEQY
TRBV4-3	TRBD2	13	ASSQASGETYEQY
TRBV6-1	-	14	ASSHKVGGMGETQY
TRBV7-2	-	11	ASSRDTQETQY
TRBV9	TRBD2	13	ASSSSSGATYEQY
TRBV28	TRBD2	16	ASRAARASGYTTGELF